This TCR beta chain was captured in a study of immune evolution from preneoplasia to lung adenocarcinoma. Whole-study context: HLA loss of heterozygosity: roughly 6.4% AIS, about 15% MIA, around 33% ADC, none AAH.

Of note for this clone: Its antigen is not known.

Measured with immunoSEQ multiplex PCR; TCRdb has only the in-frame clones, and not every one. The table lists some 15,000 clones, 80% to 90% of them singletons. This CDR3 is 18 amino acids long. Per the germline V gene, CDR1 is LGHNA and CDR2 is YNFKEQ. V lost 0 bases and J 0 bases, leaving 12 bases between the germline ends. Broader study findings: From normal lung to invasive adenocarcinoma, top clone frequencies appeared to decrease. T cell clonality was higher in KRAS-mutant than EGFR-mutant or wild-type nodules.

This clonotype was sampled from a person aged 70 to 79 with lung adenocarcinoma. V usage is TRBV4-2 and J usage is TRBJ2-6; tentatively, D is TRBD2 (5 bases). Specimen: FFPE minimally invasive lung adenocarcinoma tissue. CDR3 amino acids: CASSQERTFFSGANVLTF. CDR3 in DNA: TGTGCCAGCAGCCAAGAGAGGACTTTCTTCTCTGGGGCCAACGTCCTGACTTTC.